Below are 7 T cell receptor beta chains sequenced from a single sample in a study of T-cell memory formation after mild COVID-19 (dated by TCRdb to 2020 to 2022). Library preparation used 5' RACE. Sequencer: Illumina NovaSeq 6000. TCRdb reran the public reads through fastp at Q25 and MiXCR, keeping productive beta chains. Duplicate CDR3 protein sequences are folded into a single record with the most common DNA and genes. The sample table records approximately 180,000 distinct CDR3 sequences; approximately 16% of these occur just once. Jointly, the top ten make up approximately 2.1% of the sample. The sample comprised PBMCs or a T cell subset sorted from them (not recorded which). Receptor source: an adult woman who had mild COVID-19 (a few samples of this study predate the infection). The sample titles of this study are shuffled in the database, so cell type and time point are left out; the donor was told from shared clones.

The genes are TRBV24-1 and TRBJ2-2, with 12 bases lining up with TRBD1. V trimming: 4 bases; J trimming: 6 bases; junction bases outside the gene matches: 5. From germline, CDR1 is KGHDR and CDR2 SFDVKD. The CDR3 totals 16 residues. The CDR3 loop is CATSDPGQGASGELFF. CDR3 DNA sequence: TGTGCCACCAGTGACCCGGGACAGGGGGCGTCCGGGGAGCTGTTTTTT.

This clonotype occurred many times. The genes are TRBV12-3 or TRBV12-4 and TRBJ2-7; tentative D call: TRBD2 (5 bases). Trimming left V 6 bases short and J 0 bases short, with 12 bases between. CDR3 size: 14 residues. The CDR3 DNA follows: TGTGCCAGCAGCCCTCTAGCCACCTCCTACGAGCAGTACTTC. This translates into CASSPLATSYEQYF.

The chain carries TRBV28 and TRBJ2-5; perhaps TRBD2 as D (6 bases). CDR1 and CDR2 from the germline V gene are MDHEN and SYDVKM. The CDR3 length is 13 residues. Deletions cut 10 bases from V and 5 bases from J, with 17 bases between. CDR3: CAIRSEGWETQYF. CDR3 sequence (DNA): TGTGCCATAAGGTCGGAGGGTTGGGAGACCCAGTACTTC.

The table lists this clonotype with a few counts. The gene calls are TRBV6-5 and TRBJ2-3, with D hard to call. In germline, CDR1 is MNHEY, CDR2 SVGAGI. The CDR3 extends over 14 amino acids. V lost 3 bases and J lost 2, with 9 bases in between. The CDR3 DNA reads as TGTGCCAGCAGTTATCGCGGTCCCACAGATACGCAGTATTTT. Protein product: CASSYRGPTDTQYF.

The chain uses TRBV7-3 and TRBJ2-1, with D possibly being TRBD1 or TRBD2 (5 bases each). The V gene's germline CDR1 is SGHTA and CDR2 FQGTGA. The CDR3 length is 12 residues. V dropped 3 bases and J dropped 8 bases, with 8 bases sitting between them. CDR3 DNA: TGTGCCAGCAGCTTTATGGGGGATGAGCAGTTCTTC. This codes for CASSFMGDEQFF.

This chain uses TRBV5-1 with TRBJ2-2, with TRBD1 as a possible D gene (5 bases). The germline gives CDR1 SGHRS, CDR2 YFSETQ. The V gene lost 2 bases and the J gene lost 6 bases, with 8 bases spanning the gap. The CDR3 length is 13 residues. The CDR3: CASSFKGAGELFF. In DNA form, the CDR3 reads TGCGCCAGCAGCTTCAAAGGGGCCGGGGAGCTGTTTTTT. Supplemented by reference TRBV5-1 and TRBJ2-2, the full variable domain reads KAGVTQTPRYLIKTRGQQVTLSCSPISGHRSVSWYQQTPGQGLQFLFEYFSETQRNKGNFPGRFSGRQFSNSRSEMNVSTLELGDSALYLCASSFKGAGELFFGEGSRLTVL.

This clonotype was seen a handful of times. The rearrangement links TRBV7-9 to TRBJ2-2; the D gene is possibly TRBD2 (5 bases). This CDR3 has 14 residues. The V and J ends lost 3 bases and 4 bases respectively, with 9 bases between them. The germline gives CDR1 SEHNR, CDR2 FQNEAQ (reference sequence). The CDR3 DNA is TGTGCCAGCAGCTTGAGGGAGTCCACCGGGGAGCTGTTTTTT. It is translated as CASSLRESTGELFF.